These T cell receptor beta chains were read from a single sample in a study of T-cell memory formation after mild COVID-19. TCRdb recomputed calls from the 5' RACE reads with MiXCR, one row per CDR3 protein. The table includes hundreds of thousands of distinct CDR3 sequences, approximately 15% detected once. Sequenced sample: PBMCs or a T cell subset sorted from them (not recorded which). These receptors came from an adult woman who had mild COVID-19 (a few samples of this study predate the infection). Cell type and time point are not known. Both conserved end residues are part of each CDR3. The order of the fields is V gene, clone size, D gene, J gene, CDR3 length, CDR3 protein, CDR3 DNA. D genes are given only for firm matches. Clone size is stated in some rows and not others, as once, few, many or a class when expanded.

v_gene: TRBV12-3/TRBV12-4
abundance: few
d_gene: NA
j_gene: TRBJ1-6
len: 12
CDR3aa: CASSLGNSPLHF
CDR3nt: TGTGCCAGCAGTTTAGGGAATTCACCCCTCCACTTT

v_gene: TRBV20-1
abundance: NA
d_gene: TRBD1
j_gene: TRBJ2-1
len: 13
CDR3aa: CSAPGQGFSEQFF
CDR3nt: TGCAGTGCCCCGGGACAGGGATTCAGTGAGCAGTTCTTC

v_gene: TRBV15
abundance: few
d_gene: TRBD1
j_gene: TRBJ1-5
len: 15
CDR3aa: CATSSNRQGGQPQHF
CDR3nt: TGTGCCACCAGCAGTAACCGACAGGGGGGTCAGCCCCAGCATTTT

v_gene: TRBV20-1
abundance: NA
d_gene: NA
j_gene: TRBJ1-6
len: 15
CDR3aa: CSASFQAGMESPLHF
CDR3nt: TGCAGTGCTAGCTTCCAGGCGGGGATGGAATCACCCCTCCACTTT

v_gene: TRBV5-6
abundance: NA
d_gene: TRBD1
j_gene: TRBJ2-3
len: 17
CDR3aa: CASSLSLSGGGTDTQYF
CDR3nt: TGTGCCAGCAGCTTGTCGTTATCAGGGGGCGGCACAGATACGCAGTATTTT

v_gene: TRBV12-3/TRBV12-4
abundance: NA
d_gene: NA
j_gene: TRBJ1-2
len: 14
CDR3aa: CASSIRTGYYGYTF
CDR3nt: TGTGCCAGCAGTATTCGGACGGGTTACTATGGCTACACCTTC

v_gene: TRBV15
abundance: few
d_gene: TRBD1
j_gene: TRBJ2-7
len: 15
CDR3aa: CATSGPGQDKYEQYF
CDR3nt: TGTGCCACCAGCGGCCCGGGACAGGACAAATACGAGCAGTACTTC

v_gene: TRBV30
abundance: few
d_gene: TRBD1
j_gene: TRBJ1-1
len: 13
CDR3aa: CAWADRLNTEAFF
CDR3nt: TGTGCCTGGGCGGACAGGCTGAACACTGAAGCTTTCTTT

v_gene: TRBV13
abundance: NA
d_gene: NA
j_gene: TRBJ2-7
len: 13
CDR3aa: CASSNTGHYEQYF
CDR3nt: TGTGCCAGCAGCAACACGGGGCATTACGAGCAGTACTTC

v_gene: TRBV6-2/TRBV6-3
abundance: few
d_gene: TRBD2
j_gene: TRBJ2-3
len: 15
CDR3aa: CASNPGGLVVDTQYF
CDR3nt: TGTGCCAGCAATCCTGGAGGACTAGTAGTAGATACGCAGTATTTT

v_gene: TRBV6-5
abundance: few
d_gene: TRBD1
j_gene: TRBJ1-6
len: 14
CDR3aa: CASRPQGRSSPLHF
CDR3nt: TGTGCCAGCAGACCACAGGGGCGAAGTTCACCCCTCCACTTT

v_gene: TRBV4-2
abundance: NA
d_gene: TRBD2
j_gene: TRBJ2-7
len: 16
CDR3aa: CASSQVGAGSSYEQYF
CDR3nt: TGTGCCAGCAGCCAAGTCGGAGCGGGGAGCTCCTACGAGCAGTACTTC

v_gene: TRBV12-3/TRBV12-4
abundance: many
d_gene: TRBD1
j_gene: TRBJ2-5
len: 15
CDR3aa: CASSLGPGGRETQYF
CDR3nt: TGTGCCAGCAGTTTAGGGCCAGGGGGCCGCGAGACCCAGTACTTC

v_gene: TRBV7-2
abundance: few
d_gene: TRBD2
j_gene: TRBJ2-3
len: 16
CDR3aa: CASSLGPSGGTDTQYF
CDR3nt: TGTGCCAGCAGCCTAGGGCCTAGCGGGGGCACAGATACGCAGTATTTT

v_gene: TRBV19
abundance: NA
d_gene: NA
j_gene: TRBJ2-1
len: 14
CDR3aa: CASRRDRRANEQFF
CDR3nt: TGTGCCAGTAGACGGGACCGGCGGGCCAATGAGCAGTTCTTC

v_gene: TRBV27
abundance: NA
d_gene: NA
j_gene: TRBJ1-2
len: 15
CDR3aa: CASSPTPDRLYGYTF
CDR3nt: TGTGCCAGCAGTCCCACCCCCGACAGGCTCTATGGCTACACCTTC

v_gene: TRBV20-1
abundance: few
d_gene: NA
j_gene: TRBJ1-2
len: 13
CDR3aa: CSARKEVNYGYTF
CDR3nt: TGCAGTGCTAGGAAGGAGGTGAACTATGGCTACACCTTC

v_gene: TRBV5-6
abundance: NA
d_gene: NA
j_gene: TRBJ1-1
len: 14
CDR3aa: CASSSITGSVEAFF
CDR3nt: TGTGCCAGCAGCTCGATCACGGGCTCCGTTGAAGCTTTCTTT

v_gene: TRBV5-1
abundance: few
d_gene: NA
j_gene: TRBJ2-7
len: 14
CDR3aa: CASSPITGQGEQYF
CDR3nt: TGCGCCAGCAGTCCGATCACCGGTCAGGGGGAGCAGTACTTC

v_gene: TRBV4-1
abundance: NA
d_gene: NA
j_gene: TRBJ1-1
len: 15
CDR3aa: CASSQDTRGVTEAFF
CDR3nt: TGCGCCAGCAGCCAAGATACAAGGGGGGTCACTGAAGCTTTCTTT

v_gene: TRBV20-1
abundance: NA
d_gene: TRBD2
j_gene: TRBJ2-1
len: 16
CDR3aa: CSATESLIAGVNEQFF
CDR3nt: TGCAGTGCTACGGAATCTCTGATAGCGGGCGTCAATGAGCAGTTCTTC

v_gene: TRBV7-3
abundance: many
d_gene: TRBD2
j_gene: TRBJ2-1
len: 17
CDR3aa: CASSLRTSGSPYNEQFF
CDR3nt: TGTGCCAGCAGCTTACGCACTAGCGGGAGCCCCTACAATGAGCAGTTCTTC

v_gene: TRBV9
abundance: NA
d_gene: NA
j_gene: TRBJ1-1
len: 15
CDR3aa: CASSGTGTANTEAFF
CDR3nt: TGTGCCAGCAGCGGTACCGGGACGGCTAACACTGAAGCTTTCTTT

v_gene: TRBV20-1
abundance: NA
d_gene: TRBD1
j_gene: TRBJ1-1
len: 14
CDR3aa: CSARPSTGSTEAFF
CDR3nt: TGCAGTGCTAGACCCTCGACAGGGTCCACTGAAGCTTTCTTT

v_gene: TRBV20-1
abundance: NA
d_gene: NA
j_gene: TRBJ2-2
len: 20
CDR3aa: CSARRLARKGVGDNTGELFF
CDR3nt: TGCAGTGCTAGACGACTAGCCCGAAAGGGGGTGGGGGATAACACCGGGGAGCTGTTTTTT

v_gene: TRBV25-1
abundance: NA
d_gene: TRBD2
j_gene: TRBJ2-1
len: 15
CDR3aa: CASSESGAAFNEQFF
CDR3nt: TGTGCCAGCAGTGAAAGCGGGGCCGCCTTTAATGAGCAGTTCTTC

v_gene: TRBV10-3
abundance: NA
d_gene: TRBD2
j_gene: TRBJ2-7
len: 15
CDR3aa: CAISESALAGDKQYF
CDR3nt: TGTGCCATCAGTGAGTCTGCGCTAGCGGGAGATAAGCAGTACTTC

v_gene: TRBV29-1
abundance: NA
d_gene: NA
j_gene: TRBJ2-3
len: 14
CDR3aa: CSADRRGSTDTQYF
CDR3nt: TGCAGCGCCGATCGGCGCGGAAGCACAGATACGCAGTATTTT

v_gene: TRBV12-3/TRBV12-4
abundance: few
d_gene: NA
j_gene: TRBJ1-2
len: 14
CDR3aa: CASSLGRVVGGYTF
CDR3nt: TGTGCCAGCAGTTTAGGCAGGGTAGTTGGAGGCTACACCTTC

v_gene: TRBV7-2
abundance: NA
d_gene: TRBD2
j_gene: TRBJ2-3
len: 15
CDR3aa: CASSPSSGRFDTQYF
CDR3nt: TGTGCCAGCAGCCCGTCTAGCGGGAGATTCGATACGCAGTATTTT

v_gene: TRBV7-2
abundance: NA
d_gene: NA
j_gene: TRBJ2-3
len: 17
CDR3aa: CASSLRASFRYTDTQYF
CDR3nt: TGTGCCAGCAGCTTACGGGCCTCCTTTCGGTACACAGATACGCAGTATTTT

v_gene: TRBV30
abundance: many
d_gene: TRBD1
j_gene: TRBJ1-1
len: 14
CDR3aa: CAWSPDRMNTEAFF
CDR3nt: TGTGCCTGGAGCCCGGACAGGATGAACACTGAAGCTTTCTTT

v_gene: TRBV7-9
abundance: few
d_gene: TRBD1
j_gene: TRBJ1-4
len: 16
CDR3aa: CASSLDRGFYDEKLFF
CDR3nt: TGTGCCAGCAGCTTAGACAGGGGCTTCTATGATGAAAAACTGTTTTTT

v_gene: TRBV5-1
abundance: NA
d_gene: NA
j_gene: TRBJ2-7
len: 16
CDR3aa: CASSFTGDSRIYEQYF
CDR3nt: TGCGCCAGCAGCTTTACCGGCGATTCGAGGATTTACGAGCAGTACTTC

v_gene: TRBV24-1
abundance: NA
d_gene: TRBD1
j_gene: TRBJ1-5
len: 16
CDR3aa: CATSEGGQFSNQPQHF
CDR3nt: TGTGCCACCAGTGAGGGGGGACAGTTTAGCAATCAGCCCCAGCATTTT

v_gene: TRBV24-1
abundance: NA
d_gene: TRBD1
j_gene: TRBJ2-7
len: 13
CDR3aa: CATSDLQGDEQYF
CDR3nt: TGTGCCACCAGTGATTTGCAGGGGGACGAGCAGTACTTC

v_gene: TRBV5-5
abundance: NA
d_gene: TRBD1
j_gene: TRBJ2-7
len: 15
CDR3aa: CASRDRGRSGGEQYF
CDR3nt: TGTGCCAGCAGGGACAGGGGGCGATCGGGGGGCGAGCAGTACTTC

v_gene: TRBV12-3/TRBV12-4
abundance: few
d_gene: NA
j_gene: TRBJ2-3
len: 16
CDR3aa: CASSRGGQLRTDTQYF
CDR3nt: TGTGCCAGCAGCCGCGGAGGACAGCTTCGGACAGATACGCAGTATTTT

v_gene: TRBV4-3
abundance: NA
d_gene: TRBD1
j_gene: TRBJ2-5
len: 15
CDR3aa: CASSPNGQGTETQYF
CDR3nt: TGCGCCAGCAGCCCAAACGGACAGGGAACAGAGACCCAGTACTTC